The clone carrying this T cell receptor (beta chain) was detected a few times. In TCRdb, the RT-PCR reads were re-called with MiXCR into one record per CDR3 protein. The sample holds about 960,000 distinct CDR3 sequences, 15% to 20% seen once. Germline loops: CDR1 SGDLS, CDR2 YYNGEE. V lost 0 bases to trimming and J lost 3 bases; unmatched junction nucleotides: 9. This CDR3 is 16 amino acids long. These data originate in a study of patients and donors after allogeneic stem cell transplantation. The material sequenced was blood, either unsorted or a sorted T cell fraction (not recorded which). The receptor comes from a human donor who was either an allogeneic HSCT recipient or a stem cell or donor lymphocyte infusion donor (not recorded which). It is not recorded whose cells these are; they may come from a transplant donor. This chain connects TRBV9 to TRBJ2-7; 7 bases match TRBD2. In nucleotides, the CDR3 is TGTGCCAGCAGCGTAGGTGGGGAGGGCCATATCTACGAGCAGTACTTC. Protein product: CASSVGGEGHIYEQYF.